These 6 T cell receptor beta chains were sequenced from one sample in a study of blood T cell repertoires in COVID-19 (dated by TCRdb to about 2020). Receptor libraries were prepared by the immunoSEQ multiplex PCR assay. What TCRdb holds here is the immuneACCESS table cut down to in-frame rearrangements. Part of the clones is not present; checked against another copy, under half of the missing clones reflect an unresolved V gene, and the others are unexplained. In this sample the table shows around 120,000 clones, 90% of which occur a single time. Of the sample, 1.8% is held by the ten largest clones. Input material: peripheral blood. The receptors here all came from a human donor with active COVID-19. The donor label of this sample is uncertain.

The CDR3 nucleotides are TGTGCCAGCAGCTCCCTTAGAGGGCACAAGTACAATGAGCAGTTCTTC. It translates to CASSSLRGHKYNEQFF. The genes are TRBV7-9 and TRBJ2-1; perhaps TRBD2 as D (5 bases). This CDR3 comprises 16 residues. CDR1 SEHNR and CDR2 FQNEAQ come from the germline V gene (reference sequence). Deletions cut 4 bases from V and 4 bases from J, with 17 bases between.

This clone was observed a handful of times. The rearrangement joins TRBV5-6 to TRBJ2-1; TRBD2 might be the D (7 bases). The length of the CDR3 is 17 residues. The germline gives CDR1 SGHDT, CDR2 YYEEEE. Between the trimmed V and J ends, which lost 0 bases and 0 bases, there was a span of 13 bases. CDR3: CASSLDVAGASYNEQFF. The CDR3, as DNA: TGTGCCAGCAGCTTGGATGTGGCGGGGGCCTCCTACAATGAGCAGTTCTTC. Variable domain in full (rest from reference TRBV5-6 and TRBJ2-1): DAGVTQSPTHLIKTRGQQVTLRCSPKSGHDTVSWYQQALGQGPQFIFQYYEEEERQRGNFPDRFSGHQFPNYSSELNVNALLLGDSALYLCASSLDVAGASYNEQFFGPGTRLTVL.

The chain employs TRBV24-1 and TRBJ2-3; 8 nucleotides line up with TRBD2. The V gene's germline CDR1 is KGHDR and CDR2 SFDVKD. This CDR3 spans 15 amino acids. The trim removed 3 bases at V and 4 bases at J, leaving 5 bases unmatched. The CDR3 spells CATSDRAGGADTQYF. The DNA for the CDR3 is TGTGCCACCAGTGATCGGGCCGGGGGGGCAGATACGCAGTATTTT.

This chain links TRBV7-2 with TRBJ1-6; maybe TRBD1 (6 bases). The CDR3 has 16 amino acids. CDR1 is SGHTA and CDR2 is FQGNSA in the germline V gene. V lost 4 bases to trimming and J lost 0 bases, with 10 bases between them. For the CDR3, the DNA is TGTGCCAGCAGCTCCCCCAGGGGCTCCTATAATTCACCCCTCCACTTT. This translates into CASSSPRGSYNSPLHF.

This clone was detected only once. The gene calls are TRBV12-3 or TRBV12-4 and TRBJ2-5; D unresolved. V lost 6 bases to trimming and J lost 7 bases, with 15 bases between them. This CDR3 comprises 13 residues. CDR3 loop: CASRSSRSGTQYF. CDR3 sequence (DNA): TGTGCCAGCAGATCCTCTCGCTCGGGGACCCAGTACTTC.

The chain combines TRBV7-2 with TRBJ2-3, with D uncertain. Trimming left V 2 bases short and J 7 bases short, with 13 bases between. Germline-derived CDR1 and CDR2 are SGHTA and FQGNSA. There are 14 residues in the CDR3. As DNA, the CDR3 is TGTGCCAGCAGCTTAATTGGGTTCAGGAATACGCAGTATTTT. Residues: CASSLIGFRNTQYF.